The 31 T cell receptor beta chains below all came from one sample that was sequenced in a study of blood T cells in healthy people across ages. Primed by a sample-barcoded 5' primer and a J-beta primer mix, a second PCR proceeded for about 7 to 11 cycles. From the 5' RACE reads, TCRdb called clonotypes with MiXCR, one entry per CDR3 protein. The sample holds about 620,000 distinct CDR3 sequences, roughly 21% seen once. The sequencing sample was made of blood. The origin of the receptors is a man between 65 and 85 years old in good health.

The chain employs TRBV4-1 and TRBJ2-1; 13 bases match TRBD2. The CDR3 is made up of 17 amino acids. Trimming at V came to 4 bases and at J to 6 bases, leaving 9 bases not matched to a gene. Germline CDR1 reads MGHRA; CDR2 reads YSYEKL. The CDR3 sequence is CASSLRTSGRGFNEQFF. In DNA form, the CDR3 reads TGCGCCAGCAGCCTTCGGACTAGCGGGAGAGGATTCAATGAGCAGTTCTTC.

This clonotype was found a few times. The CDR3 here is CASSPSGRPTGELFF. The CDR3 nucleotides read TGTGCCAGCAGCCCTAGCGGGAGGCCCACCGGGGAGCTGTTTTTT. This chain links TRBV12-3 or TRBV12-4 with TRBJ2-2, with TRBD2 matching 11 bases. V shed 6 bases, J shed 4 bases, and the junction held 4 bases outside the gene matches. This CDR3 is built from 15 residues.

This clonotype was recorded a few times. This sequence joins TRBV10-3 and TRBJ2-1; TRBD1 matches 8 bases. V lost 6 bases to trimming and J lost 8 bases; unmatched junction nucleotides: 6. From germline, CDR1 is ENHRY and CDR2 SYGVKD. This CDR3 is built from 13 residues. The DNA for the CDR3 is TGTGCCATCAGCCACGGACAGGGTTATGAGCAGTTCTTC. Its translation is CAISHGQGYEQFF.

The V and J genes are TRBV6-2 or TRBV6-3 and TRBJ2-1, with TRBD2 matching 15 bases. The CDR3 is 18 residues long. Germline CDR1 MNHEY, CDR2 SVGEGT. The J segment lost 0 bases and the V segment lost 5 bases, leaving 5 bases of the junction unmatched. The CDR3 region is CASSPGTSGRHSYNEQFF. The CDR3 DNA follows: TGTGCCAGCAGTCCCGGGACTAGCGGGAGGCACTCCTACAATGAGCAGTTCTTC.

This clonotype was detected only a few times. This chain joins TRBV6-6 and TRBJ2-1; 7 bases agree with TRBD2. The germline V gene encodes CDR1 MNHNY and CDR2 SVGAGI (reference sequence). J lost 4 bases, V lost 5 bases, and 8 bases had no gene match. The CDR3 spans 15 residues. The CDR3 loop is CASSALRGGYNEQFF. The CDR3 bases are TGTGCCAGCAGTGCGCTGCGGGGAGGGTACAATGAGCAGTTCTTC.

The chain has TRBV3-1 and TRBJ2-3, with D unresolved. There are 18 residues in the CDR3. V was clipped by 0 bases and J by 3 bases, with 19 bases between them. The germline V gene encodes CDR1 LGHDT and CDR2 YNNKEL (reference sequence). In DNA form, the CDR3 reads TGTGCCAGCAGCCAAGAGGTGACGGGCCCCGATTGGACAGATACGCAGTATTTT. This translates into CASSQEVTGPDWTDTQYF.

V gene TRBV10-1 combines with J gene TRBJ2-7; 9 bases map to TRBD1. The DNA end is a closer match to TRBJ2-1, so the J assignment may be wrong. The CDR3 has 15 residues. Germline V lookup: CDR1 WNHNN, CDR2 SYGVQD (reference sequence). The CDR3 DNA sequence: TGCGCCAGCAGGTCCGGGACAGGGATCAACAATGAGCAGTTCTTC. Its translation: CASRSGTGINNEQFF.

This clonotype was counted a few times. The chain carries TRBV4-2 and TRBJ1-4, with D perhaps TRBD1 (6 bases). The CDR3 is 16 amino acids. The germline V gene has CDR1 LGHNA and CDR2 YNFKEQ. The germline V and J ends were trimmed by 3 bases and 7 bases, with 18 bases remaining between them. The CDR3 nucleotides read TGTGCCAGCAGCCAGTCAGGGGCCAACGGCGTTGAAAAACTGTTTTTT. Protein sequence: CASSQSGANGVEKLFF.

This clonotype appeared once. The rearrangement joins TRBV30 to TRBJ1-3; D remains ambiguous. The CDR3 totals 14 residues. The germline V and J ends were trimmed by 4 bases and 0 bases, with 10 bases remaining between them. Looked up from germline, CDR1 is GTSNPN and CDR2 is SVGIG (reference sequence). In DNA form, the CDR3 reads TGTGCCTGGAATACGGCCTACTCTGGAAACACCATATATTTT. It encodes CAWNTAYSGNTIYF.

CDR3 nucleotides: TGTGCCAGCAGTTGGGGCAGTTTGGGTGAGCAGTTCTTC. Amino acids: CASSWGSLGEQFF. V gene TRBV27 combines with J gene TRBJ2-5, with a possible D match to TRBD1 (5 bases). Near its end, the DNA agrees better with TRBJ2-1, so the J call may be wrong. The CDR3 runs to 13 residues. Germline V gene sequence: CDR1 MNHEY, CDR2 SMNVEV (reference sequence).

This clonotype was seen a few times. Written as DNA, the CDR3 is TGTGCCAGTAGTATCTTAGCGGCCCCCTACAATGAGCAGTTCTTC. It is translated as CASSILAAPYNEQFF. The V gene is TRBV19, the J gene TRBJ2-1; the D gene is possibly TRBD2 (6 bases). V was clipped by 3 bases and J by 2 bases, with 11 bases between them. The CDR3 length is 15 residues. The germline gives CDR1 LNHDA, CDR2 SQIVND (reference sequence).

CDR3 amino acids: CASSFNPPAEQFF. The CDR3 bases are TGTGCCAGCAGCTTCAACCCCCCGGCGGAGCAGTTCTTC. V and J are TRBV7-2 and TRBJ2-1; D unresolved. Per the germline V gene, CDR1 is SGHTA and CDR2 is FQGNSA. The CDR3 totals 13 residues. Trimming stripped 3 bases from V and 10 bases from J, with 13 bases between.

The chain recombines TRBV5-1 with TRBJ2-1, with a tentative D call TRBD2 (5 bases). Between the trimmed V and J ends, which lost 0 bases and 4 bases, there was a span of 11 bases. The CDR3 spans 15 residues. Per the germline V gene, CDR1 is SGHRS and CDR2 is YFSETQ. The CDR3 DNA is TGCGCCAGCAGCTTGGTCGTGGGAGCGTACAATGAGCAGTTCTTC. It specifies CASSLVVGAYNEQFF.

The chain couples TRBV20-1 to TRBJ2-2; D perhaps matches TRBD1 (5 bases). This CDR3 has 17 amino acids. V was clipped by 1 base and J by 2 bases, with 17 bases between them. Germline CDR1 and CDR2: DFQATT and SNEGSKA (reference sequence). CDR3 in DNA: TGCAGTGCTAGAGGGGGCTATGTGACGGAAAACACCGGGGAGCTGTTTTTT. Protein product: CSARGGYVTENTGELFF.

Of note for this clonotype: No conserved phenylalanine or tryptophan ends this CDR3, so it is likely a read error. The V and J genes are TRBV3-1 and TRBJ2-5; no firm D call. CDR1 and CDR2 (germline): LGHDT, YNNKEL (reference sequence). Trimming cost V 5 bases and J 0 bases, with 16 bases left between them. The CDR3 runs 16 residues. The CDR3 nucleotides are TGTGCCAGCAGCTCCCGTGGTTCGCGACACCAAGAGACCCAGTACGTC. Protein product: CASSSRGSRHQETQYV.

This clonotype was detected only a few times. The chain uses TRBV5-1 and TRBJ1-2; no firm D call. Trimming left V 0 bases short and J 4 bases short, with 10 bases between. The length of the CDR3 is 14 residues. CDR1 is SGHRS, CDR2 YFSETQ, per germline. The CDR3 DNA reads as TGCGCCAGCAGCTTGGATTGGTCCCTCTATGGCTACACCTTC. Amino acid sequence: CASSLDWSLYGYTF.

This clonotype showed up just a few times. At one boundary the junction diverges from the germline segment, which might be a read error. V gene TRBV20-1 combines with J gene TRBJ2-2; TRBD2 matches 13 bases. CDR3 length equals 17 residues. In germline, CDR1 is DFQATT, CDR2 SNEGSKA (reference sequence). This CDR3 is CSARAGLAGRNTGELFF. CDR3 nucleotides: TGCAGCGCTAGAGCGGGACTAGCGGGAAGGAACACCGGGGAGCTGTTTTTT.

The sample holds a few counts of this clonotype. This chain links TRBV20-1 with TRBJ1-6; 7 nucleotides align to TRBD1. The CDR3 is 12 amino acids. J gave up 7 bases and V 3 bases, and 0 bases lay outside the gene matches. CDR1 DFQATT and CDR2 SNEGSKA come from the germline V gene (reference sequence). In DNA form, the CDR3 reads TGCAGTGCTAGGGACAGGAATTCACCCCTCCACTTT. Protein product: CSARDRNSPLHF.

This clonotype appeared many times. V gene TRBV18 combines with J gene TRBJ2-7; no definite D call. The length of the CDR3 is 12 residues. CDR1 is KGHSH, CDR2 LQKENI, per germline. V was shortened by 8 bases and J by 1 base, with 9 bases between the two germline ends. CDR3 in amino acids: CASSQTSYEQYF. The CDR3 DNA reads as TGTGCCAGCAGCCAGACGTCCTACGAGCAGTACTTC.

Comment on this clonotype: Compared with germline, one end of the junction differs, possibly owing to a read error. The chain links TRBV7-2 to TRBJ2-5; TRBD2 agrees at 12 bases. The CDR3 is made up of 15 amino acids. Germline CDR1 SGHTA, CDR2 FQGNSA. CDR3 nucleotide sequence: TGTGCCAGCAGCTTAGGTGGGACTAGCGGGCGACAGCAGCTCTTC. This sequence encodes CASSLGGTSGRQQLF.

There are a few counts of this clonotype. The chain uses TRBV11-2 and TRBJ1-4; the match to TRBD1 covers 7 bases. Germline lookup yields CDR1 SGHAT and CDR2 FQNNGV. Trimming took 4 bases from V and 6 from J; bases not matched to a gene: 2. The length of the CDR3 is 13 residues. CDR3 coding DNA: TGTGCCAGCAGCTCCGGACAGGATGAAAAACTGTTTTTT. The encoded protein is CASSSGQDEKLFF.

V gene TRBV15 combines with J gene TRBJ2-1; D gene unclear. This CDR3 has 15 amino acids. Trimming cost V 0 bases and J 2 bases, with 8 bases left between them. The germline V gene has CDR1 LNHNV and CDR2 YYDKDF (reference sequence). The CDR3 DNA follows: TGTGCCACCAGCAGAGATACCGAGCCCTACAATGAGCAGTTCTTC. Residues: CATSRDTEPYNEQFF.

V is TRBV2 and J is TRBJ2-7; D ambiguous. This CDR3 has 14 amino acids. Germline CDR1 reads SNHLY; CDR2 reads FYNNEI. Trimming pared 2 bases from V and 3 bases from J, leaving 11 bases between. The CDR3 DNA is TGTGCCAGCAGTGAAAGGAACGTTCTCTACGAGCAGTACTTC. It encodes CASSERNVLYEQYF.

V gene TRBV20-1 combines with J gene TRBJ1-3, with TRBD1 matching over 7 bases. Germline V gives CDR1 DFQATT, CDR2 SNEGSKA (reference sequence). The V gene end was trimmed by 0 bases and the J gene end by 0 bases; junction bases not matched to a gene: 5. This CDR3 has 16 residues. The CDR3 region is CSARDPTGNSGNTIYF. The CDR3 DNA sequence: TGCAGTGCTAGAGATCCGACAGGGAACTCTGGAAACACCATATATTTT.

V usage is TRBV27 and J usage is TRBJ2-7; 7 positions match TRBD1. CDR3 length equals 15 residues. The trim removed 6 bases at V and 2 bases at J, leaving 10 bases unmatched. CDR1 is MNHEY, CDR2 SMNVEV, per germline (reference sequence). The CDR3 region has the DNA TGTGCCAGCAGGGAGCCGGGACAGAAGACCTACGAGCAGTACTTC. As protein: CASREPGQKTYEQYF.

A few counts support this clonotype. This chain uses TRBV29-1 with TRBJ2-1, with 10 bases identical to TRBD2. The germline gives CDR1 SQVTM, CDR2 ANQGSEA. V was clipped by 6 bases and J by 0 bases; unmatched bases: 11. The CDR3 loop spans 17 amino acids. The CDR3, as DNA: TGCAGCGTACGACCTAGCGGGGGCTACAGCTCCTACAATGAGCAGTTCTTC. Protein sequence: CSVRPSGGYSSYNEQFF.

This clonotype was counted between two and nine times. The V call is TRBV9, the J call TRBJ2-2, with TRBD2 identical over 7 bases. V lost 4 bases, J lost 1 base, and 4 bases stayed unmatched. Germline V CDR1 and CDR2: SGDLS, YYNGEE. The CDR3 loop spans 15 amino acids. CDR3: CASSPRGGNTGELFF. The CDR3 nucleotides are TGTGCCAGCAGCCCCCGCGGGGGGAACACCGGGGAGCTGTTTTTT.

This clonotype appeared a few times. This chain links TRBV14 with TRBJ2-5; 14 nucleotides line up with TRBD2. The J call may be incorrect, as the DNA end agrees better with TRBJ2-7. CDR3 length: 23 residues. Germline V gives CDR1 SGHDN, CDR2 FVKESK. In nucleotides, the CDR3 is TGTGCCAGCAGCCAAGTTAATGAAGGCGCCGGGACTAGCGGGAGCCCTAGCTCCTACGAGCAGTACTTC. It encodes CASSQVNEGAGTSGSPSSYEQYF.

The chain uses TRBV2 and TRBJ2-4; D is perhaps TRBD1 or TRBD2 (5 bases each). Germline-derived CDR1 and CDR2 are SNHLY and FYNNEI. CDR3 size: 15 residues. V gave up 5 bases and J gave up 7 bases, with 18 bases separating them. Here the CDR3 reads CASSKNGAGLNIQYF. The CDR3 DNA reads as TGTGCCAGCAGTAAGAACGGGGCAGGACTGAACATTCAGTACTTC. Combining the CDR3 with reference TRBV2 and TRBJ2-4 gives the whole variable domain EPEVTQTPSHQVTQMGQEVILRCVPISNHLYFYWYRQILGQKVEFLVSFYNNEISEKSEIFDDQFSVERPDGSNFTLKIRSTKLEDSAMYFCASSKNGAGLNIQYFGAGTRLSVL.

This clonotype was detected only a few times. This chain joins TRBV20-1 and TRBJ2-2, with 7 bases that match TRBD1. The CDR3 is 12 residues long. V was clipped by 5 bases and J by 6 bases; unmatched bases: 3. The germline V gene has CDR1 DFQATT and CDR2 SNEGSKA (reference sequence). CDR3 nucleotide sequence: TGCAGTGCTGGTCAGGGGGCCGGGGAGCTGTTTTTT. Translated, it gives CSAGQGAGELFF.

The chain recombines TRBV24-1 with TRBJ2-3, with 8 nucleotides matching TRBD1. This CDR3 spans 16 amino acids. Unmatched junction bases numbered 10, after V lost 3 bases and J lost 6 bases. Per the germline V gene, CDR1 is KGHDR and CDR2 is SFDVKD. The CDR3 DNA follows: TGTGCCACCAGTGATCCCGGGACAGGTCCTTTTGATACGCAGTATTTT. Its translation: CATSDPGTGPFDTQYF.